Listed below are T cell receptor beta chains from one sample, sequenced in a study of OX40 agonist ivuxolimab in advanced cancers. Profiled with immunoSEQ multiplex PCR; TCRdb holds only in-frame clones, not every one. The sample shows about 68,000 clones, approximately 86% of them seen only once. The starting material was CD4+ or CD8+ T cells sorted from blood, obtained in a trial of the OX40 agonist ivuxolimab. The receptors originated from an adult with an advanced solid tumor such as melanoma, head and neck, liver or kidney cancer. Both conserved end residues are part of each CDR3. The D gene is left open where the match is weak.

>TRBV5-4|TRBJ2-2|TRBD1
TGTGCCAGCAGCCGGACAGGGATAAACACCGGGGAGCTGTTTTTT
CASSRTGINTGELFF
>TRBV4-1|TRBJ1-5|TRBD1
TGCGCCAGCAGCCAAATACACAGGGGAAGGCAGCCCCAGCATTTT
CASSQIHRGRQPQHF
>TRBV19|TRBJ2-1|TRBD2
TGTGCCAGTAGTACTAGCGGGGGGGAGTTTGAGCAGTTCTTC
CASSTSGGEFEQFF
>TRBV5-1|TRBJ2-5|NA
TGCGCCAGCAGCTTCGGAGGCGGGGGCGAAGAGACCCAGTACTTC
CASSFGGGGEETQYF
>TRBV5-4|TRBJ2-1|NA
TGTGCCAGCAGCCTGAAAGGTCGGGACGGGCATGAGCAGTTCTTC
CASSLKGRDGHEQFF
>TRBV2|TRBJ2-3|TRBD2
TGTGCCAGCAGGACTAGCGGGGACTACACAGATACGCAGTATTTT
CASRTSGDYTDTQYF
>TRBV4-1|TRBJ2-1|TRBD2
TGCGCCAGCAGCCAATCTATAGCGGGGGAGGGCTCCTACAATGAGCAGTTCTTC
CASSQSIAGEGSYNEQFF
>TRBV7-2|TRBJ2-3|TRBD2
TGTGCCAGCAGCTCGGGACTAGCGGGGGGCACAGATACGCAGTATTTT
CASSSGLAGGTDTQYF
>TRBV5-6|TRBJ1-2|NA
TGTGCCAGCAGCTTGGCCCGGGGGGCGGAAGGCTACACCTTC
CASSLARGAEGYTF
>TRBV5-6|TRBJ2-4|TRBD1
TGTGCCAGCAGCCCTACGACAGGGGGCAAAAACATTCAGTACTTC
CASSPTTGGKNIQYF